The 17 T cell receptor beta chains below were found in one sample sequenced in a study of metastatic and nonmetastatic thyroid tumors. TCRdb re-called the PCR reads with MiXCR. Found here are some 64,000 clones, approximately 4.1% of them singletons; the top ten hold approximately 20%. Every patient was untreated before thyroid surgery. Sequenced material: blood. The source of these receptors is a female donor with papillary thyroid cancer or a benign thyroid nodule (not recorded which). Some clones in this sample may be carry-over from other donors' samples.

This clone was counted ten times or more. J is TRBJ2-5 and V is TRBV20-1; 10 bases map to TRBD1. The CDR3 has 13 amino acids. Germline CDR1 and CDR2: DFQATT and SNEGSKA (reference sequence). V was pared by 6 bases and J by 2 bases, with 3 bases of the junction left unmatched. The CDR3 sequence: CSARTGGQETQYF. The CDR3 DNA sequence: TGCAGTGCCAGGACAGGGGGTCAAGAGACCCAGTACTTC.

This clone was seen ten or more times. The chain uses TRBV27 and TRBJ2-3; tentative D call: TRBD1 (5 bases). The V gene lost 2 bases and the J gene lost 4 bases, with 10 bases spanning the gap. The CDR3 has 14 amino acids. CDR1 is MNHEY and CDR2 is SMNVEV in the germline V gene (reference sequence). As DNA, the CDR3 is TGTGCCAGCAGTTTAGGTAGGGGCGCAGATACGCAGTATTTT. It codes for CASSLGRGADTQYF.

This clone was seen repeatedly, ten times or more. The CDR3 here is CASNPRGGAQQPQHF. The DNA for the CDR3 is TGTGCCAGCAACCCCAGGGGGGGCGCGCAGCAGCCCCAGCATTTT. The rearrangement joins TRBV28 to TRBJ1-5, with 7 bases matching TRBD1. There are 15 residues in the CDR3. Trimming took 7 bases from V and 7 from J; bases not matched to a gene: 13. Germline lookup yields CDR1 MDHEN and CDR2 SYDVKM.

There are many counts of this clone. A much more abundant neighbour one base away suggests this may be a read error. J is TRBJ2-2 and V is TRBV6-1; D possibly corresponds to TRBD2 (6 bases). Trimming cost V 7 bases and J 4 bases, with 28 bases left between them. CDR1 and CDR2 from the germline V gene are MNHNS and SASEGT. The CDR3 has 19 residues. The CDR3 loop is CASMKWGLAASVTTGELFF. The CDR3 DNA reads TGTGCCAGCATGAAGTGGGGGTTGGCGGCTAGCGTGACCACCGGGGAGCTGTTTTTT.

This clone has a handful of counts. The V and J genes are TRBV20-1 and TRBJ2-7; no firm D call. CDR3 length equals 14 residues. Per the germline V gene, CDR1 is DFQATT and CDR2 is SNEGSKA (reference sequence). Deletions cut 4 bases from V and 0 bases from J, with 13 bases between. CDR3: CSAKDVLSSYEQYF. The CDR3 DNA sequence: TGCAGTGCTAAAGACGTCTTAAGCTCCTACGAGCAGTACTTC.

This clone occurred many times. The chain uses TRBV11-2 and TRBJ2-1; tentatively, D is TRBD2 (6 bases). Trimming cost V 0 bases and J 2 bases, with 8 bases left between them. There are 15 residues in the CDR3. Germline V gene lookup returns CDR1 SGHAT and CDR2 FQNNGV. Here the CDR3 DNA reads TGTGCCAGCAGCTTAGAGGGAGGCCCCTACAATGAGCAGTTCTTC. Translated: CASSLEGGPYNEQFF.

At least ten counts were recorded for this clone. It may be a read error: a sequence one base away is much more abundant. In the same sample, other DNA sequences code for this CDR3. The CDR3: CASSLVKPSTDTQYF. The CDR3, as DNA: TGTGCCAGCAGCTTAGTCAAACCCAGCACGGATACGCAGTATTTT. The chain combines TRBV7-9 with TRBJ2-3; D unclear. Per the germline V gene, CDR1 is SEHNR and CDR2 is FQNEAQ (reference sequence). The CDR3 is 15 residues long.

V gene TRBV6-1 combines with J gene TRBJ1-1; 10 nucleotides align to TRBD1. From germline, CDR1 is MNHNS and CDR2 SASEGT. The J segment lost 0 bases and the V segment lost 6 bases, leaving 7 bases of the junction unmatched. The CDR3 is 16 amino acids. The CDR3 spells CASRLTGGLVNTEAFF. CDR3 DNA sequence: TGTGCCAGCAGACTGACAGGGGGCCTTGTGAACACTGAAGCTTTCTTT.

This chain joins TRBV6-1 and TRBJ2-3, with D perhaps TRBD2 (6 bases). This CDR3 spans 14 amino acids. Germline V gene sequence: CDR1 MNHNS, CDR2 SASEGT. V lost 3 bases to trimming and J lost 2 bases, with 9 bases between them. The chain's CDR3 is CASSDGGNTDTQYF. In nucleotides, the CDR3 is TGTGCCAGCAGTGATGGCGGGAACACAGATACGCAGTATTTT.

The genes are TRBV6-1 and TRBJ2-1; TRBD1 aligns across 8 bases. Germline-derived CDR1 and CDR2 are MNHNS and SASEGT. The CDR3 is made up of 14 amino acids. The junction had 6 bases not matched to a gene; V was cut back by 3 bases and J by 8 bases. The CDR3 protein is CASSDDRGVDEQFF. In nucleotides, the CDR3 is TGTGCCAGCAGTGACGACAGGGGAGTGGATGAGCAGTTCTTC.

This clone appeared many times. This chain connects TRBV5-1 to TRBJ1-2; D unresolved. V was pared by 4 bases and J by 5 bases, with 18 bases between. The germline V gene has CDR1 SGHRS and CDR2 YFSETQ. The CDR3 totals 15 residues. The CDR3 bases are TGCGCCAGCAGCCCGAGACCAGATATTTCGTATGGCTACACCTTC. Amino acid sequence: CASSPRPDISYGYTF.

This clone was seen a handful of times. The CDR3 protein is CASRPQWAYTGELFF. CDR3 coding DNA: TGTGCCAGCAGGCCTCAGTGGGCATACACCGGGGAGCTGTTTTTT. The chain has TRBV12-3 or TRBV12-4 and TRBJ2-2; D is ambiguous. V was trimmed by 6 bases and J by 3 bases, leaving 14 bases between them. The CDR3 is made up of 15 amino acids.

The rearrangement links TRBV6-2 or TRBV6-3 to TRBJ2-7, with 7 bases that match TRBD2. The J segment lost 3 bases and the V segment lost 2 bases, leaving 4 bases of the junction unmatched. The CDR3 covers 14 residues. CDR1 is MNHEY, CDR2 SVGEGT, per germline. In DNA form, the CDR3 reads TGTGCCAGCAGTTACGGGGCGGGAGACTACGAGCAGTACTTC. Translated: CASSYGAGDYEQYF.

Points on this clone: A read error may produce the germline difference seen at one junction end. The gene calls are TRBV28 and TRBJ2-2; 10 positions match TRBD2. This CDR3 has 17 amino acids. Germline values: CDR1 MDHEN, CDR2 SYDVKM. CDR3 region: CASSDGGLAINTGELLF. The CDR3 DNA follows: TGTGCCAGCAGTGACGGGGGACTAGCGATAAACACCGGGGAGCTGCTTTTT.

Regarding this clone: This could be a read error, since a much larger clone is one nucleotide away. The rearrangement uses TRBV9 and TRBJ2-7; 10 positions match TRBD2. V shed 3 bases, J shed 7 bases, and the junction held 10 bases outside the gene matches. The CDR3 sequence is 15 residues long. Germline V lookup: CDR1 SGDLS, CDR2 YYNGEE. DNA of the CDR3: TGTGCCAGCAGCGGGGGCCTAGCGGGAGATGGGGAGCAGTACTTC. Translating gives CASSGGLAGDGEQYF. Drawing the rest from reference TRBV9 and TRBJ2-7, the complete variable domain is DSGVTQTPKHLITATGQRVTLRCSPRSGDLSVYWYQQSLDQGLQFLIQYYNGEERAKGNILERFSAQQFPDLHSELNLSSLELGDSALYFCASSGGLAGDGEQYFGPGTRLTVT.

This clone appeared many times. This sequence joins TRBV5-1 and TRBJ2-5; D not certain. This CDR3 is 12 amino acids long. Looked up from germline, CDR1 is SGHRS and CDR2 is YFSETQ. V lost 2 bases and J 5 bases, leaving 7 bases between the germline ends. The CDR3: CASSFGLETQYF. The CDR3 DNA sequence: TGCGCCAGCAGCTTTGGGTTGGAGACCCAGTACTTC. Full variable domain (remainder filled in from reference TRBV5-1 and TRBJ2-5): KAGVTQTPRYLIKTRGQQVTLSCSPISGHRSVSWYQQTPGQGLQFLFEYFSETQRNKGNFPGRFSGRQFSNSRSEMNVSTLELGDSALYLCASSFGLETQYFGPGTRLLVL.

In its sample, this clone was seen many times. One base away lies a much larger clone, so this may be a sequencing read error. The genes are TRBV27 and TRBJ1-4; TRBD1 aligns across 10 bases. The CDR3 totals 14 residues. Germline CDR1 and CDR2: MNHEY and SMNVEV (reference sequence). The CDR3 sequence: CASSWTGGNEKLSF. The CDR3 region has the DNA TGTGCCAGCAGTTGGACAGGGGGTAATGAAAAACTGTCTTTT.